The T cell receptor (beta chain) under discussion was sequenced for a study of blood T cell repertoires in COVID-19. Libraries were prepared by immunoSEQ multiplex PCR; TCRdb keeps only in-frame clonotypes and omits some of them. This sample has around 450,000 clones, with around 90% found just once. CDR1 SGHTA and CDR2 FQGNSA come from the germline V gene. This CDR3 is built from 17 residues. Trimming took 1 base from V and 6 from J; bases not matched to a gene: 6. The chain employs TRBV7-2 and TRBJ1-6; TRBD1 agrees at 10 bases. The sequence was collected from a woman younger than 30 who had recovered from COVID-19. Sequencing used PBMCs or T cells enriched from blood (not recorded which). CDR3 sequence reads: CASSLEWTGGRNSPLHF. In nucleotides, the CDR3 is TGTGCCAGCAGCTTAGAATGGACAGGGGGTCGTAATTCACCCCTCCACTTT.